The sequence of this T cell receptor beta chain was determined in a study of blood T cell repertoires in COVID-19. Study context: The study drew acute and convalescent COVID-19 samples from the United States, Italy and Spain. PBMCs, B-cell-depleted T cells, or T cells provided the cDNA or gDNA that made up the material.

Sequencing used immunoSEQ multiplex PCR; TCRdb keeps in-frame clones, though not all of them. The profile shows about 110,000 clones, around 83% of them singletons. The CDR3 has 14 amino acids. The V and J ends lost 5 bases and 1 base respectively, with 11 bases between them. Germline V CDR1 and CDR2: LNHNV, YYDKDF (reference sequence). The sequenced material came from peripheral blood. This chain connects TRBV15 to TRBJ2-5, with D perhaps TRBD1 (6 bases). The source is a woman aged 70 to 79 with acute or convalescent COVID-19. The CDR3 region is CATSLGGLQETQYF. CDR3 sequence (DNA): TGTGCCACCAGCCTTGGGGGCCTCCAAGAGACCCAGTACTTC.